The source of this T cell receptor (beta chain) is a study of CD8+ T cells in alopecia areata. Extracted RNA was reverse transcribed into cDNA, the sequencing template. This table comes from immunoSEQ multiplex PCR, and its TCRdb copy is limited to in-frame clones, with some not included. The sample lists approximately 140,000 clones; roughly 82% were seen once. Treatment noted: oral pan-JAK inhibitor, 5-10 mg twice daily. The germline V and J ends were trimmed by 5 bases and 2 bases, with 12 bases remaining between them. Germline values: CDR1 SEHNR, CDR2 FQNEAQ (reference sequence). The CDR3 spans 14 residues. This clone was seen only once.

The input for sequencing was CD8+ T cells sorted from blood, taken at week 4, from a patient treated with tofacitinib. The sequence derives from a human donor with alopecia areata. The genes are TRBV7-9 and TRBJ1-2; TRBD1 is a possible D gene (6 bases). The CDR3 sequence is CASSPRQGNYGYTF. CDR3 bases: TGTGCCAGCAGCCCACGGCAGGGGAACTATGGCTACACCTTC.